One sample yielded the 17 T cell receptor beta chains listed below, sequenced in a study of shared clonotypes between healthy human individuals. Clones were sequenced by immunoSEQ multiplex PCR, and TCRdb holds only the in-frame ones, with some missing. The sample lists about 770,000 clones; 72% were seen once. The sample taken for sequencing was memory CD4+ T cells sorted from blood. Stated subset: CD45RA-negative fraction. These receptors all come from a woman aged 25 to 39 in good health.

V gene TRBV5-1 combines with J gene TRBJ2-5; 9 nucleotides line up with TRBD1. The J segment lost 5 bases and the V segment lost 5 bases, leaving 4 bases of the junction unmatched. Germline V gives CDR1 SGHRS, CDR2 YFSETQ. CDR3 length equals 13 residues. The CDR3 reads CASRQGQGETQYF. Here the CDR3 DNA reads TGCGCCAGCAGACAGGGACAGGGTGAGACCCAGTACTTC.

V usage is TRBV6-5 and J usage is TRBJ2-1, with D possibly TRBD1 on 5 matching bases. The CDR3 runs to 15 residues. Germline-derived CDR1 and CDR2 are MNHEY and SVGAGI. Trimming cost V 0 bases and J 3 bases, with 9 bases left between them. In DNA form, the CDR3 reads TGTGCCAGCAGTTACTCCCGGCAGGGCTACAATGAGCAGTTCTTC. Protein: CASSYSRQGYNEQFF.

This chain links TRBV7-8 with TRBJ2-7; 9 bases are a match to TRBD1. The ends lost 3 bases at V and 5 bases at J; junction bases unmatched: 5. Per germline, CDR1 SGHVS and CDR2 FQNEAQ. This CDR3 is built from 14 residues. The CDR3 reads CASSFGQGYNEQYF. The CDR3 DNA follows: TGTGCCAGCAGCTTCGGACAGGGGTACAACGAGCAGTACTTC.

This clone was counted between two and nine times. This chain joins TRBV6-1 and TRBJ1-2; 7 bases align to TRBD1. The germline gives CDR1 MNHNS, CDR2 SASEGT. V shed 4 bases, J shed 1 base, and the junction held 6 bases outside the gene matches. CDR3 length: 15 amino acids. For the CDR3, the DNA is TGTGCCAGCAGTGGTTGGGCAGGGGGTAACTATGGCTACACCTTC. Translation gives CASSGWAGGNYGYTF.

This clone showed up just a few times. This chain joins TRBV7-2 and TRBJ2-3; D may match TRBD1 or TRBD2 (5 bases each). The CDR3 spans 15 residues. Germline values: CDR1 SGHTA, CDR2 FQGNSA. Trimming removed 0 bases from V and 0 bases from J, with 7 bases in between. The CDR3 nucleotides are TGTGCCAGCAGCTTAGCATGGGACAGCACAGATACGCAGTATTTT. It yields the protein CASSLAWDSTDTQYF.

The chain carries TRBV19 and TRBJ2-1, with no clear D. This CDR3 spans 13 amino acids. Trimming left V 5 bases short and J 6 bases short, with 11 bases between. Germline CDR1 is LNHDA and CDR2 is SQIVND (reference sequence). The CDR3 DNA reads as TGTGCCAGTAGTCGGGTCGGAATCAATGAGCAGTTCTTC. Residues: CASSRVGINEQFF. The whole variable domain, filled in from reference TRBV19 and TRBJ2-1, reads DGGITQSPKYLFRKEGQNVTLSCEQNLNHDAMYWYRQDPGQGLRLIYYSQIVNDFQKGDIAEGYSVSREKKESFPLTVTSAQKNPTAFYLCASSRVGINEQFFGPGTRLTVL.

The chain uses TRBV30 and TRBJ2-1; D may be TRBD2 (5 bases). The V gene's germline CDR1 is GTSNPN and CDR2 SVGIG (reference sequence). This CDR3 region has 17 residues. The germline V and J ends were trimmed by 3 bases and 4 bases, with 22 bases remaining between them. CDR3 sequence (DNA): TGTGCCTGGAGCCCTTGGGTGGAAGCGGAGGCTTACAATGAGCAGTTCTTC. This encodes CAWSPWVEAEAYNEQFF.

This rearrangement joins TRBV19 to TRBJ2-3; D assignment may be TRBD1 or TRBD2 (5 bases each). Germline CDR1 is LNHDA and CDR2 is SQIVND (reference sequence). The CDR3 sequence is 16 residues long. The V and J ends lost 6 bases and 2 bases respectively, with 18 bases between them. The CDR3 spells CASSTSGRKITDTQYF. The CDR3, as DNA: TGTGCCAGTAGCACCTCGGGACGGAAGATCACAGATACGCAGTATTTT.

In its sample, this clone was seen many times. The chain is built from TRBV5-1 and TRBJ2-1; TRBD2 is a possible D gene (6 bases). CDR1 SGHRS and CDR2 YFSETQ come from the germline V gene. Trimming removed 4 bases at V and 4 bases at J, with 12 bases between. The CDR3 consists of 14 residues. CDR3: CASSADYVYNEQFF. The DNA for the CDR3 is TGCGCCAGCAGCGCGGACTATGTTTACAATGAGCAGTTCTTC.

The chain recombines TRBV7-9 with TRBJ2-1, with D maybe TRBD2 (6 bases). CDR1 SEHNR and CDR2 FQNEAQ come from the germline V gene (reference sequence). The CDR3 has 14 amino acids. V gave up 8 bases and J gave up 4 bases, with 15 bases separating them. CDR3 sequence reads: CASGGSGYYNEQFF. The CDR3 DNA reads TGTGCCAGCGGAGGTAGCGGTTATTACAATGAGCAGTTCTTC.

The chain recombines TRBV4-1 with TRBJ2-1; 10 bases are shared with TRBD2. The CDR3 loop spans 18 amino acids. In germline, CDR1 is MGHRA, CDR2 YSYEKL. V lost 0 bases, J lost 7 bases, and 12 bases stayed unmatched. The chain's CDR3 is CASSQEDPGTSELNEQFF. The CDR3 region has the DNA TGCGCCAGCAGCCAAGAAGACCCCGGGACTAGCGAATTAAATGAGCAGTTCTTC.

The J gene is TRBJ2-7, the V gene TRBV28; tentative D call: TRBD1 (5 bases). The CDR3 loop spans 14 amino acids. Trimming cost V 6 bases and J 3 bases, with 15 bases left between them. The V gene's germline CDR1 is MDHEN and CDR2 SYDVKM. The CDR3 reads CASRHPDTDYEQYF. In DNA form, the CDR3 reads TGTGCCAGCAGGCACCCGGACACTGACTACGAGCAGTACTTC.

The chain combines TRBV29-1 with TRBJ2-3; D ambiguous. The length of the CDR3 is 13 residues. Trimming stripped 4 bases from V and 4 bases from J, with 12 bases between. From germline, CDR1 is SQVTM and CDR2 ANQGSEA. DNA of the CDR3: TGCAGCGTTGGTGTGGGGTACCCAGATACGCAGTATTTT. Its translation: CSVGVGYPDTQYF.

This sequence joins TRBV25-1 and TRBJ2-5; tentatively, D is TRBD2 (6 bases). The J call may be in error: the DNA end matches TRBJ2-7 better. CDR3 length: 12 amino acids. CDR1 is MGHDK, CDR2 SYGVNS, per germline. This CDR3 reads CASMGGPYEQYF. In DNA, the CDR3 is TGTGCCAGCATGGGGGGACCCTACGAGCAGTACTTC.

The chain employs TRBV2 and TRBJ2-7, with TRBD1 identical over 8 bases. With 3 bases clipped from V and 6 bases from J, the junction kept 10 bases outside the gene matches. Germline V gene lookup returns CDR1 SNHLY and CDR2 FYNNEI. CDR3 length: 15 residues. DNA for the CDR3: TGTGCCAGCAGTGACCCGTTCCGGGACAGGTTCGAGCAGTACTTC. This translates into CASSDPFRDRFEQYF.

The chain employs TRBV9 and TRBJ2-2, with no clear D. Trimming removed 3 bases at V and 3 bases at J, with 9 bases between. The CDR3 runs to 14 residues. Germline loops: CDR1 SGDLS, CDR2 YYNGEE. The CDR3 is CASSDRLDTGELFF. DNA for the CDR3: TGTGCCAGCAGCGACCGGCTGGACACCGGGGAGCTGTTTTTT. The variable domain in full, completed from reference TRBV9 and TRBJ2-2, reads DSGVTQTPKHLITATGQRVTLRCSPRSGDLSVYWYQQSLDQGLQFLIQYYNGEERAKGNILERFSAQQFPDLHSELNLSSLELGDSALYFCASSDRLDTGELFFGEGSRLTVL.

The chain links TRBV10-3 to TRBJ1-2; weak D call: TRBD1 (6 bases). Germline CDR1 reads ENHRY; CDR2 reads SYGVKD. V lost 10 bases, J lost 5 bases, and 26 bases lay in between. This CDR3 spans 16 amino acids. CDR3 in amino acids: CATRPPPGGREYGYTF. In DNA, the CDR3 is TGTGCCACCCGGCCCCCTCCGGGGGGGCGCGAGTATGGCTACACCTTC.